A selection of T cell receptor beta chains follows, all from one sample in a study of cytomegalovirus exposure and HLA in healthy donors. The protocol was immunoSEQ multiplex PCR, while the TCRdb copy is restricted to in-frame clones and leaves out a portion. The table includes 150,000 to 200,000 clones, about four fifths detected once. Sequencing was done on a sample of PBMCs. These receptors came from a man in his thirties or forties in good health and CMV-seropositive. Each CDR3 is given with its conserved first and last residue. D genes are given only for firm matches. Size is stated for part of the rows, as once, few or many counts, or as a class when the clone is expanded.

D,V,size,J,CDR3,DNA
TRBD2,TRBV11-2,NA,TRBJ2-1,CASSLGTSGSREQFF,TGTGCCAGCAGCTTAGGGACTAGCGGGAGTAGAGAGCAGTTCTTC
NA,TRBV27,NA,TRBJ1-4,CASSTYSGVRGEKLFF,TGTGCCAGCAGTACCTACAGTGGGGTCCGGGGGGAAAAACTGTTTTTT
NA,TRBV4-1,once,TRBJ1-1,CASRVVGAKTEAFF,TGCGCCAGCAGGGTGGTAGGGGCCAAGACTGAAGCTTTCTTT
TRBD2,TRBV11-2,few,TRBJ2-7,CASSGRLAGGNYEQYF,TGTGCCAGCAGCGGTAGGCTAGCGGGAGGGAACTACGAGCAGTACTTC
NA,TRBV5-1,NA,TRBJ1-4,CASSLDAGGREKLFF,TGCGCCAGCAGCTTGGATGCTGGGGGCAGGGAAAAACTGTTTTTT
NA,TRBV5-4,NA,TRBJ1-4,CASSLTGGNEKLFF,TGTGCCAGCAGCTTGACAGGAGGGAACGAAAAACTGTTTTTT
TRBD2,TRBV10-2,once,TRBJ2-3,CASMDPLGTSNPDTQYF,TGCGCCAGCATGGACCCCCTCGGGACTAGCAATCCAGATACGCAGTATTTT
NA,TRBV2,NA,TRBJ2-5,CASRPIRGGSETQYF,TGTGCCAGCAGGCCGATTCGTGGGGGCTCAGAGACCCAGTACTTC
TRBD1,TRBV2,NA,TRBJ2-1,CASSEEDRADEQFF,TGTGCCAGCAGTGAAGAGGACAGGGCCGATGAGCAGTTCTTC
TRBD1,TRBV11-2,NA,TRBJ2-1,CASSYQTGSNEQFF,TGTGCCAGCAGCTACCAGACAGGGAGCAATGAGCAGTTCTTC